The T cell receptor (beta chain) described here comes from a study of blood T cell repertoires in COVID-19 (dated by TCRdb to about 2020). Looking at the study overall: The collaborator samples originated in the United States, Italy and Spain and spanned the acute and convalescent phases of COVID-19. The material from the prospective study consisted of cDNA or gDNA derived from T cells, B-cell-depleted T cells, or PBMCs. Samples came from the ongoing ImmuneRACE study (first 160 participants) plus 1,254 subjects from 6 global collaborators. Subjects who had been exposed to COVID-19, were actively infected with it, or had recovered from it provided the deeply sampled blood TCRbeta repertoires that made up the dataset. Nearly every sample came with metadata listing a de-identified subject ID, COVID-19 status, age in years and sex. Where available, HLA class I and class II types were obtained from metadata supplied by the sample provider rather than from assay-based typing. The repertoires were released in a freely available public database intended as a resource for research on the immune response to SARS-CoV-2. Study-wide findings and limitations: Clinical and demographic metadata were provided uncurated, with the amount varying by source and participant.

TCRbeta CDR3 regions were amplified from genomic DNA by means of the immunoSEQ Assay, a bias-controlled multiplex PCR. As for the authors' bioinformatics: Nucleated cell counts per sample were estimated from amplification of reference gene primers within the assay. To quantify the absolute abundance of each unique TCRbeta CDR3 rearrangement, sequence reads were collapsed and filtered. For each sample, productive Simpson clonality was calculated as the square root of Simpson's diversity index across productive rearrangements. TCRdb carries this immuneACCESS record with in-frame sequences only. Its versions omit some clonotypes, under half of them owing to an unresolved V gene in the studies checked, with the rest unexplained. Clonal size and the V and J genes are those of that table, whereas D and trimming came from the DNA. The sample table contains about 90,000 clones; only one count was recorded for 86% of them. The biggest ten clones account for 1.2% of the sample.

This clone was seen once. The antigen it binds to is not known. Base qualities are not recorded, but no much larger clone differs from it by a single base. The junction shows trimming of 5 bases on V and 2 bases on J, and the gene matches do not reach 9 bases of it. The CDR3 measures 15 amino acids from cysteine to phenylalanine. The CDR3 DNA has 45 bases and is translated from base 1. As encoded in the germline V gene, CDR1 is SQVTM while CDR2 is ANQGSEA. The collaborating institutions used their own protocols to collect whole blood in K2EDTA tubes. For TCRbeta analysis, collaborator samples were shipped as frozen whole blood, as isolated PBMCs, or as DNA extracted from either sample type.

The receptor's source is a man of 80 years or more with active or convalescent COVID-19. The sample taken for sequencing was peripheral blood. The sequence is built from TRBV29-1 and TRBJ2-5, with TRBD2 matching 9 junction bases. The encoded CDR3 is CSVIVLAGLQETQYF. The nucleotide sequence is TGCAGCGTTATCGTTCTAGCGGGGCTACAAGAGACCCAGTACTTC.